The text below deals with one T cell receptor beta chain. The data derive from a study of blood T cell repertoires in COVID-19. Study in general: There were acute and convalescent COVID-19 samples, and they came from the United States, Italy and Spain.

Followed longitudinally, the Seattle patients had been enrolled during active infection. V was trimmed by 3 bases and J by 5 bases, leaving 10 bases between them. CDR3 length: 13 residues. CDR1 and CDR2 from the germline V gene are MNHEY and SVGAGI. In the original processing: Counts of nucleated cells, estimated from reference gene primer amplification, were obtained. Sequencing used immunoSEQ multiplex PCR; TCRdb keeps in-frame clones, though not all of them. The V and J calls and the clone size are those of that table, but D and trimming were determined from the DNA. The sample carries tens of thousands of clones, roughly nine tenths recorded once.

J is TRBJ1-1 and V is TRBV6-5, with D perhaps TRBD1 (5 bases). The source of this sequence is a woman aged 60-75 years with COVID-19, enrolled during active disease. What was sequenced was peripheral blood. The CDR3 protein is CASSYSTATEAFF. Written as DNA, the CDR3 is TGTGCCAGCAGTTATTCGACAGCTACTGAAGCTTTCTTT.